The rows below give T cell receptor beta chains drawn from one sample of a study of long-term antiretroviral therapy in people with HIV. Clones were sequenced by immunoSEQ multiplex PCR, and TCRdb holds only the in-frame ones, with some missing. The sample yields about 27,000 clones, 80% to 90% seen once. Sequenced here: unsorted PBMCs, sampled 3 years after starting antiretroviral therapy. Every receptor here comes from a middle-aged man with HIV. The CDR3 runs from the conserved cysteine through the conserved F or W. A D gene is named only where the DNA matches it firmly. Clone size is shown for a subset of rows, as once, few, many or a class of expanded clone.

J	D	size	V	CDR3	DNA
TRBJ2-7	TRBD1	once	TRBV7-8	CASSLRDSLSYEQYF	TGTGCCAGCAGCTTACGGGACAGTCTCTCCTACGAGCAGTACTTC
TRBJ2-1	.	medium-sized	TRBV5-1	CASSPGTSSYNEQFF	TGCGCCAGCAGCCCCGGGACTTCTTCCTACAATGAGCAGTTCTTC
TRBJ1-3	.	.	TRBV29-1	CSVEFRGEGNTIYF	TGCAGCGTTGAATTTAGGGGAGAGGGAAACACCATATATTTT
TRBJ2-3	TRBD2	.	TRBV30	CAWSVQLAGGWDTQYF	TGTGCCTGGAGTGTCCAACTAGCGGGAGGTTGGGATACGCAGTATTTT
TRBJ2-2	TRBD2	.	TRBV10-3	CAIRGLAGPSGELFF	TGTGCCATCAGGGGACTAGCGGGACCGAGCGGGGAGCTGTTTTTT
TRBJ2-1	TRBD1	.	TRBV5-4	CASSLDRGEQFF	TGTGCCAGCAGCTTAGACAGGGGAGAGCAGTTCTTC
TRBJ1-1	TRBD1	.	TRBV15	CATSTGDRDDTEAFF	TGTGCCACCAGCACGGGGGACAGGGATGACACTGAAGCTTTCTTT
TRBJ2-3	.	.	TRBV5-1	CASSLALGGDTQYF	TGCGCCAGCAGCTTGGCACTGGGGGGAGATACGCAGTATTTT
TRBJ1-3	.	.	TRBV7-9	CASSPRPISGNTIYF	TGTGCCAGCAGCCCCCGACCCATCTCTGGAAACACCATATATTTT
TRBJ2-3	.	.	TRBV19	CASSIVPAPSTDTQYF	TGTGCCAGTAGTATAGTGCCCGCACCTAGCACAGATACGCAGTATTTT
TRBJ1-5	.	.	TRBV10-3	CATAPGENQPQHF	TGTGCCACTGCCCCGGGGGAAAATCAGCCCCAGCATTTT
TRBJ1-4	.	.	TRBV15	CATSRDGYIAEKLFF	TGTGCCACCAGCAGAGATGGGTATATCGCTGAAAAACTGTTTTTT
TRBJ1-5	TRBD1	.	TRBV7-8	CASSWDRSSNQPQHF	TGTGCCAGCAGCTGGGACAGGTCTAGCAATCAGCCCCAGCATTTT
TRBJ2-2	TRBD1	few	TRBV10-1	CASADRVLMNTGELFF	TGCGCCAGCGCGGACAGGGTGTTAATGAACACCGGGGAGCTGTTTTTT
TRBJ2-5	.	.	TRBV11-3	CAALPWRPLGQETQYF	TGTGCCGCCCTCCCTTGGCGGCCCCTGGGGCAAGAGACCCAGTACTTC
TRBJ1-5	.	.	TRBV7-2	CASSSTPRGAGDQPQHF	TGTGCCAGCAGCTCAACTCCCAGGGGCGCCGGTGATCAGCCCCAGCATTTT
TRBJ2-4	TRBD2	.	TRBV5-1	CASSWGGGKNIQYF	TGCGCCAGCAGCTGGGGGGGAGGAAAAAACATTCAGTACTTC
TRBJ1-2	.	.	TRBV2	CASSDPYGYTF	TGTGCCAGCAGTGACCCCTATGGCTACACCTTC
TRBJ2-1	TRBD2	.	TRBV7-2	CASSQRRGVPYNEQFF	TGTGCCAGCAGCCAAAGGCGGGGGGTACCCTACAATGAGCAGTTCTTC
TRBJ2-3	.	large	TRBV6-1	CASSVLGGTDTQYF	TGTGCCAGCAGTGTACTAGGGGGGACAGATACGCAGTATTTT
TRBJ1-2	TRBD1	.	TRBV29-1	CSVQGAVNYGYTF	TGCAGCGTCCAGGGGGCCGTAAACTATGGCTACACCTTC
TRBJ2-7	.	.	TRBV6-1	CASSEEVPSSYEQYF	TGTGCCAGCAGTGAAGAGGTCCCGAGCTCCTACGAGCAGTACTTC
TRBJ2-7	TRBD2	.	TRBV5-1	CASSGGTSGDEQYF	TGCGCCAGCAGCGGGGGGACTAGCGGGGACGAGCAGTACTTC
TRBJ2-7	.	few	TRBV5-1	CASSLSRGKYEQYF	TGCGCCAGCAGCTTGTCCAGGGGAAAGTACGAGCAGTACTTC
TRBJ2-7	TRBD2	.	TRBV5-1	CASSLAGGFGEQYF	TGCGCCAGCAGCTTGGCCGGGGGGTTTGGAGAGCAGTACTTC
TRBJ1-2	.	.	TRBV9	CASSVGYSDGGYTF	TGTGCCAGCAGCGTAGGATACTCAGATGGGGGCTACACCTTC
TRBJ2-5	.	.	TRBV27	CASSRPNAQETQYF	TGTGCCAGCAGCCGCCCCAACGCTCAAGAGACCCAGTACTTC
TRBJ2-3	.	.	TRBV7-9	CASSFGTDTQYF	TGTGCCAGCAGCTTTGGCACAGATACGCAGTATTTT
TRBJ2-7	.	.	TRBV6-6	CASRPRPIFDEQYF	TGTGCCAGCAGACCCCGACCCATTTTCGACGAGCAGTACTTC
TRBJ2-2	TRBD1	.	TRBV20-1	CLDRATGELFF	TGCCTGGACAGGGCCACCGGGGAGCTGTTTTTT
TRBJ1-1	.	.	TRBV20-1	CSAREVIAFF	TGCAGTGCTAGAGAGGTAATAGCTTTCTTT
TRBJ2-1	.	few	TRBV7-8	CASSLGRGPREQFF	TGTGCCAGCAGCTTAGGGAGAGGGCCCAGGGAGCAGTTCTTC
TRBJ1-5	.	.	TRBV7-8	CASSSFNTGGGSQPQHF	TGTGCCAGCAGCTCCTTCAATACTGGGGGCGGCAGTCAGCCCCAGCATTTT
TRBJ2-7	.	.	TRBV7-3	CASSSSTATGSVKYF	TGTGCCAGCAGCTCATCAACTGCGACAGGTAGTGTGAAGTACTTC
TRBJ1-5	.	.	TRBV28	CASSLGTDSNQPQHF	TGTGCCAGCAGTTTGGGTACGGATAGCAATCAGCCCCAGCATTTT
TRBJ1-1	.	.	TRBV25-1	CASSEWGALGAEAFF	TGTGCCAGCAGTGAATGGGGGGCCTTAGGGGCTGAAGCTTTCTTT
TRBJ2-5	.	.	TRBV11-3	CASSLGSRAFGETQYF	TGTGCCAGCAGCTTAGGTTCCAGGGCTTTTGGAGAGACCCAGTACTTC
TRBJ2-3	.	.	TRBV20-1	CSASTGDTQYF	TGCAGTGCTAGTACCGGAGATACGCAGTATTTT